These 10 T cell receptor beta chains were sequenced from one sample in a study of immune evolution from preneoplasia to lung adenocarcinoma. Assay used: immunoSEQ multiplex PCR; TCRdb lists only in-frame clones, some missing. The data show some 11,000 clones, with roughly four fifths seen just once and less than 3.5% held by the top ten. The sample taken for sequencing was FFPE minimally invasive lung adenocarcinoma tissue. All receptors derive from a person aged 65 to 79 with lung adenocarcinoma.

This clone was detected only once. This chain uses TRBV9 with TRBJ1-3, with 7 bases lining up with TRBD1. The CDR3 has 15 residues. Per germline, CDR1 SGDLS and CDR2 YYNGEE. Trimming cost V 4 bases and J 5 bases; bases outside gene matches: 9. In DNA form, the CDR3 reads TGTGCCAGCAGCTACGCAGGGACAGCTAGAAACACCATATATTTT. This translates into CASSYAGTARNTIYF.

The rearrangement joins TRBV7-9 to TRBJ1-1; D is uncertain. The CDR3 spans 14 residues. Deletions cut 7 bases from V and 3 bases from J, with 15 bases between. Germline V gene sequence: CDR1 SEHNR, CDR2 FQNEAQ (reference sequence). DNA for the CDR3: TGTGCCAGCAACCGAGTGACCGGGTACACTGAAGCTTTCTTT. This sequence encodes CASNRVTGYTEAFF.

The chain links TRBV5-4 to TRBJ1-2; 8 nucleotides align to TRBD1. The CDR3 is 14 residues long. Trimming at V came to 4 bases and at J to 4 bases, leaving 6 bases not matched to a gene. CDR1 SGHNT and CDR2 YYREEE come from the germline V gene (reference sequence). The CDR3 loop reads CASSPLQGGYGYTF. The CDR3 nucleotides read TGTGCCAGCAGCCCCTTACAGGGGGGCTATGGCTACACCTTC.

The V and J genes are TRBV5-1 and TRBJ2-3, with 8 positions matching TRBD2. Germline V gene data show CDR1 as SGHRS and CDR2 as YFSETQ. Unmatched junction bases numbered 4, after V lost 4 bases and J lost 3 bases. CDR3 length equals 14 residues. CDR3: CASSDGGVTDTQYF. CDR3 nucleotide sequence: TGCGCCAGCAGCGACGGGGGGGTGACAGATACGCAGTATTTT.

The genes are TRBV6-6 and TRBJ2-5; 8 positions agree with TRBD2. The junction had 8 bases not matched to a gene; V was cut back by 4 bases and J by 4 bases. The CDR3 is 15 residues long. Germline lookup yields CDR1 MNHNY and CDR2 SVGAGI (reference sequence). The CDR3 sequence: CASSSLGGAGETQYF. The CDR3 DNA follows: TGTGCCAGCAGTTCGCTCGGGGGGGCGGGAGAGACCCAGTACTTC.

V gene TRBV6-6 combines with J gene TRBJ1-5; no clear D. Deletions cut 2 bases from V and 3 bases from J, with 5 bases between. This CDR3 is 13 amino acids long. Germline lookup yields CDR1 MNHNY and CDR2 SVGAGI (reference sequence). This CDR3 reads CASSYSHNQPQHF. In DNA, the CDR3 is TGTGCCAGCAGTTACAGTCACAATCAGCCCCAGCATTTT.

V usage is TRBV30 and J usage is TRBJ1-3, with D uncertain. The germline V and J ends were trimmed by 3 bases and 0 bases, with 6 bases remaining between them. The CDR3 is 13 residues long. CDR1 GTSNPN and CDR2 SVGIG come from the germline V gene (reference sequence). This CDR3 reads CAWRVNSGNTIYF. Here the CDR3 DNA reads TGTGCCTGGAGGGTAAACTCTGGAAACACCATATATTTT. Full variable domain (missing parts from reference TRBV30 and TRBJ1-3): SQTIHQWPATLVQPVGSPLSLECTVEGTSNPNLYWYRQAAGRGLQLLFYSVGIGQISSEVPQNLSASRPQDRQFILSSKKLLLSDSGFYLCAWRVNSGNTIYFGEGSWLTVV.

This clone was picked up a small number of times. This chain connects TRBV7-2 to TRBJ2-7, with D tentatively TRBD1 (5 bases). V lost 0 bases and J 4 bases, leaving 7 bases between the germline ends. Germline lookup yields CDR1 SGHTA and CDR2 FQGNSA. The CDR3 extends over 13 amino acids. The CDR3 DNA reads TGTGCCAGCAGCTTAGCAAAGGGGTACGAGCAGTACTTC. Protein sequence: CASSLAKGYEQYF. Together with reference TRBV7-2 and TRBJ2-7, the CDR3 gives the full variable domain: GAGVSQSPSNKVTEKGKDVELRCDPISGHTALYWYRQSLGQGLEFLIYFQGNSAPDKSGLPSDRFSAERTGGSVSTLTIQRTQQEDSAVYLCASSLAKGYEQYFGPGTRLTVT.

DNA of the CDR3: TGTGCCAGCAGTTCGACCCAGGGTTTCCTCACTGAAGCTTTCTTT. Translation gives CASSSTQGFLTEAFF. The gene calls are TRBV5-6 and TRBJ1-1; a weak D match, TRBD1 (5 bases). Germline V gene lookup returns CDR1 SGHDT and CDR2 YYEEEE. Trimming left V 5 bases short and J 4 bases short, with 18 bases between. CDR3 size: 15 residues.

The chain couples TRBV6-1 to TRBJ1-1; D uncertain. Germline V gene lookup returns CDR1 MNHNS and CDR2 SASEGT. Trimming left V 8 bases short and J 4 bases short, with 14 bases between. The CDR3 length is 13 residues. The CDR3 nucleotides read TGTGCCAGCGGCAGGCTCTATCTCACTGAAGCTTTCTTT. Protein sequence: CASGRLYLTEAFF.